One and the same sample provided the 18 T cell receptor beta chains below, sequenced in a study of T cell repertoires in cytomegalovirus infection. One entry per CDR3 protein results from TCRdb running MiXCR on the reads. The table records about 190,000 distinct CDR3 sequences, 8.5% to 10% of them present only once. Sequencing was performed on PBMCs. The receptors shown here come from a human donor in good health (CMV status not recorded). Some clones in this sample may be carry-over from other donors' samples.

This clonotype was detected ten times or more. The chain combines TRBV19 with TRBJ1-5; D is ambiguous. The germline V gene encodes CDR1 LNHDA and CDR2 SQIVND (reference sequence). V was shortened by 3 bases and J by 2 bases, with 2 bases between the two germline ends. There are 12 residues in the CDR3. The CDR3 DNA reads as TGTGCCAGTAGTATTGGCAATCAGCCCCAGCATTTT. Translating it yields CASSIGNQPQHF.

The V and J genes are TRBV12-3 or TRBV12-4 and TRBJ2-7; D not resolved. CDR3 length equals 12 residues. Trimming cost V 2 bases and J 6 bases, with 8 bases left between them. The CDR3 region is CASSLIQSEQYF. CDR3 bases: TGTGCCAGCAGTTTAATACAATCCGAGCAGTACTTC.

This clonotype was counted many times. The CDR3 bases are TGTGCCAGCAGCTTAGCAAGGAGGGGTGAAAAACTGTTTTTT. Protein sequence: CASSLARRGEKLFF. The chain combines TRBV7-2 with TRBJ1-4; perhaps TRBD1 as D (5 bases). From germline, CDR1 is SGHTA and CDR2 FQGNSA. This CDR3 spans 14 amino acids. Trimming took off 0 bases at V and 7 bases at J, with 9 bases between the two ends. Combining the CDR3 with reference TRBV7-2 and TRBJ1-4 gives the whole variable domain GAGVSQSPSNKVTEKGKDVELRCDPISGHTALYWYRQSLGQGLEFLIYFQGNSAPDKSGLPSDRFSAERTGGSVSTLTIQRTQQEDSAVYLCASSLARRGEKLFFGSGTQLSVL.

At least ten counts were recorded for this clonotype. This rearrangement joins TRBV7-2 to TRBJ1-1, with D unresolved. CDR3 length: 14 amino acids. The germline V gene encodes CDR1 SGHTA and CDR2 FQGNSA. Trimming removed 6 bases from V and 1 base from J, with 12 bases in between. CDR3 protein: CASSREGRNTEAFF. The CDR3 DNA is TGTGCCAGCAGTCGAGAAGGACGGAACACTGAAGCTTTCTTT.

This clonotype was seen ten or more times. The chain recombines TRBV19 with TRBJ2-1, with 9 bases fitting TRBD1. The V and J ends lost 5 bases and 5 bases, in that order; junction bases with no gene match: 7. This CDR3 is built from 15 residues. Germline V gene data show CDR1 as LNHDA and CDR2 as SQIVND (reference sequence). The CDR3 DNA reads TGTGCCAGTAGTGCGGGACAGGGTCTCAACAATGAGCAGTTCTTC. Residues: CASSAGQGLNNEQFF.

The chain has TRBV7-7 and TRBJ2-5, with unresolved D. This CDR3 spans 14 amino acids. V was clipped by 5 bases and J by 5 bases, with 15 bases between them. CDR1 is SSHAT and CDR2 is FNYEAQ in the germline V gene (reference sequence). CDR3 coding DNA: TGTGCCAGCAGCCCACGTAGTAGTTTGGAGACCCAGTACTTC. Its protein product is CASSPRSSLETQYF.

In this sample, this clonotype turned up many times. The gene calls are TRBV7-6 and TRBJ2-1; no reliable D call. CDR3 length equals 12 residues. In germline, CDR1 is SGHVS, CDR2 FNYEAQ. V was trimmed by 5 bases and J by 5 bases, leaving 7 bases between them. CDR3 nucleotide sequence: TGTGCCAGCAGCACAATCAACAATGAGCAGTTCTTC. The encoded protein is CASSTINNEQFF.

This clonotype came up a few times. The rearrangement links TRBV7-2 to TRBJ2-7; TRBD2 matches 8 bases. The CDR3 is 14 amino acids. V was pared by 6 bases and J by 7 bases, with 11 bases of the junction left unmatched. From germline, CDR1 is SGHTA and CDR2 FQGNSA. In DNA, the CDR3 is TGTGCCAGCAGGCCAGCGGGTAGCGGGAATGAGCAGTACTTC. Its protein product is CASRPAGSGNEQYF.

In its sample, this clonotype was seen many times. The J gene is TRBJ1-2, the V gene TRBV28, with 7 nucleotides matching TRBD1. The CDR3 runs to 16 residues. CDR1 MDHEN and CDR2 SYDVKM come from the germline V gene. The J segment lost 1 base and the V segment lost 6 bases, leaving 11 bases of the junction unmatched. The CDR3 region is CASSRGGDRFNYGYTF. DNA for the CDR3: TGTGCCAGCAGCCGTGGGGGGGACAGATTTAACTATGGCTACACCTTC.

This clonotype has ten or more counts. V usage is TRBV28 and J usage is TRBJ2-7; D is possibly TRBD1 (5 bases). V lost 7 bases and J 2 bases, leaving 12 bases between the germline ends. The CDR3 consists of 13 residues. Germline-derived CDR1 and CDR2 are MDHEN and SYDVKM. CDR3 DNA sequence: TGTGCCAGCATCCCCGACAGCACCTACGAGCAGTACTTC. Translation: CASIPDSTYEQYF.

This clonotype occurred a few times. The rearrangement links TRBV7-4 to TRBJ2-3, with D perhaps given as TRBD1 or TRBD2 (5 bases each). V lost 5 bases to trimming and J lost 7 bases, with 16 bases between them. The CDR3 spans 14 residues. Germline CDR1 and CDR2: SGHVT and SQSDAQ. The CDR3 loop is CASSERDPTNTQYF. CDR3 nucleotide sequence: TGTGCCAGCAGCGAAAGGGACCCCACGAATACGCAGTATTTT. Complete variable domain (other parts from reference TRBV7-4 and TRBJ2-3): GAGVSQSPRYKVAKRGRDVALRCDSISGHVTLYWYRQTLGQGSEVLTYSQSDAQRDKSGRPSGRFSAERPERSVSTLKIQRTEQGDSAVYLCASSERDPTNTQYFGPGTRLTVL.

Only a few counts were recorded for this clonotype. The V call is TRBV11-2, the J call TRBJ2-1, with 12 positions matching TRBD2. The CDR3 spans 15 residues. Germline CDR1 and CDR2: SGHAT and FQNNGV. The J segment lost 10 bases and the V segment lost 2 bases, leaving 6 bases of the junction unmatched. The CDR3 sequence: CASSLPGTSGREQFF. DNA of the CDR3: TGTGCCAGCAGCTTACCCGGGACTAGCGGGCGGGAGCAGTTCTTC.

This clonotype was observed many times. V usage is TRBV7-8 and J usage is TRBJ2-3; perhaps TRBD2 as D (5 bases). Between the trimmed V and J ends, which lost 5 bases and 3 bases, there was a span of 15 bases. This CDR3 has 15 residues. The germline V gene encodes CDR1 SGHVS and CDR2 FQNEAQ. The CDR3 nucleotides read TGTGCCAGCAGCCCGTGGTCCGGGGTGACAGATACGCAGTATTTT. Encoded protein: CASSPWSGVTDTQYF.

In its sample, this clonotype was seen many times. This rearrangement joins TRBV7-2 to TRBJ1-2, with D maybe TRBD1 (6 bases). Trimming removed 5 bases from V and 0 bases from J, with 13 bases in between. In germline, CDR1 is SGHTA, CDR2 FQGNSA. The CDR3 has 15 amino acids. This CDR3 is CASSAYRETNYGYTF. CDR3 sequence (DNA): TGTGCCAGCAGCGCCTACAGGGAAACTAACTATGGCTACACCTTC.

This clonotype has only a few counts. The rearrangement uses TRBV2 and TRBJ1-6; 9 bases match TRBD1. The CDR3 covers 14 residues. With V trimmed by 6 bases and J by 5 bases, 2 bases remained unmatched. From germline, CDR1 is SNHLY and CDR2 FYNNEI. The CDR3 DNA reads TGTGCCAGCAGAAGGGACAGGGATAATTCACCCCTCCACTTT. Its translation is CASRRDRDNSPLHF.

This clonotype was picked up a small number of times. The rearrangement joins TRBV11-2 to TRBJ2-5, with D perhaps TRBD2 (6 bases). From germline, CDR1 is SGHAT and CDR2 FQNNGV. The V end lost 4 bases, the J end lost 6 bases, and 15 bases lay between the germline ends. This CDR3 is 14 amino acids long. The CDR3 region is CASSSVWGEKTQYF. DNA for the CDR3: TGTGCCAGCAGCTCAGTGTGGGGGGAGAAGACCCAGTACTTC.

V gene TRBV13 combines with J gene TRBJ1-1; D call uncertain. The CDR3 has 13 amino acids. With 4 bases removed from V and 6 bases from J, the gap between germline ends came to 12 bases. Germline assignment: CDR1 PRHDT and CDR2 FYEKMQ (reference sequence). The CDR3 bases are TGTGCCAGCAGCTGGTATGGATTGTCTGAAGCTTTCTTT. Its protein is CASSWYGLSEAFF.

This clonotype was recorded many times. V usage is TRBV7-4 and J usage is TRBJ2-7; either TRBD1 or TRBD2 may fit D (5 bases each). The V gene's germline CDR1 is SGHVT and CDR2 SQSDAQ. V was pared by 8 bases and J by 0 bases, with 23 bases between. This CDR3 comprises 17 residues. This chain's CDR3 is CASPPGTDSPFSYEQYV. Written as DNA, the CDR3 is TGTGCCAGCCCCCCCGGGACGGACTCCCCGTTCTCCTACGAGCAGTACGTC.